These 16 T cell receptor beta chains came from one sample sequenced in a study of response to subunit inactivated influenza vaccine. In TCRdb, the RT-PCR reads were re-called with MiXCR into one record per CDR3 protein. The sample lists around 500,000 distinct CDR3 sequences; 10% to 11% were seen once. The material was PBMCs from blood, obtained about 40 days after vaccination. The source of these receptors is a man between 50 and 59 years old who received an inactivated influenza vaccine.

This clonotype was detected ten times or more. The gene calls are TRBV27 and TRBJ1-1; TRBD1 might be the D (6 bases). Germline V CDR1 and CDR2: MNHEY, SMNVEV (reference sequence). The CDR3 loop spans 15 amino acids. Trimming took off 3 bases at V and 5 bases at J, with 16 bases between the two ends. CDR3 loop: CASSFEGVQGTEAFF. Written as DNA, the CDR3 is TGTGCCAGCAGTTTTGAAGGGGTACAGGGAACTGAAGCTTTCTTT.

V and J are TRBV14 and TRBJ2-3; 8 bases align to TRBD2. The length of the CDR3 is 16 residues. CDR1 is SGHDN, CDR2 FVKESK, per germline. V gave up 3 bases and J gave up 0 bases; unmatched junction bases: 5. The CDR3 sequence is CASSHQRGPSTDTQYF. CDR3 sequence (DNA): TGTGCCAGCAGCCATCAGCGGGGGCCGAGCACAGATACGCAGTATTTT.

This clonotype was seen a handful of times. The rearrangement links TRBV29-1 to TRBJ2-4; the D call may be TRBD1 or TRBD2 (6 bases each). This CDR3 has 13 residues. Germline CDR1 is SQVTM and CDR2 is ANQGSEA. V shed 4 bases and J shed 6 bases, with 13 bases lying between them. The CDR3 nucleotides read TGCAGCGTTGGTAGAGGGGGGTCAAACATTCAGTACTTC. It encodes CSVGRGGSNIQYF.

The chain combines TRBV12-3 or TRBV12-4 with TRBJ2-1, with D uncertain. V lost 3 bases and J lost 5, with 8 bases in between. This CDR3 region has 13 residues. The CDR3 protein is CASSFSANNEQFF. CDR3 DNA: TGTGCCAGCAGTTTTTCTGCGAACAATGAGCAGTTCTTC.

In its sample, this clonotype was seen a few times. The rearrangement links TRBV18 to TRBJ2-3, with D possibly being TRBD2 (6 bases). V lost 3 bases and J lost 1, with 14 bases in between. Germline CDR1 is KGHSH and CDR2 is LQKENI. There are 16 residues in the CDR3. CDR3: CASSPPPGGRTDTQYF. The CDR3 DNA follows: TGTGCCAGCTCACCCCCCCCCGGGGGACGCACAGATACGCAGTATTTT.

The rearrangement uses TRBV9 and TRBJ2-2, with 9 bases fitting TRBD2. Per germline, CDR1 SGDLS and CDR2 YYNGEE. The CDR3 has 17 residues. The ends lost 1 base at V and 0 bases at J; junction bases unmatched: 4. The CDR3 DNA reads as TGTGCCAGCAGCGTACCGACTAGCGGATCGAACACCGGGGAGCTGTTTTTT. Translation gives CASSVPTSGSNTGELFF.

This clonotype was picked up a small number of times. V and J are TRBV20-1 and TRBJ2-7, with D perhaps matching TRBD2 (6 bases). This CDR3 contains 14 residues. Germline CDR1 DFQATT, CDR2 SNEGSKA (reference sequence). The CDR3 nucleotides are TGCAGCGGAAGTGGACTGACCCAGACTAGTGTGCAGTACTTC. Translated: CSGSGLTQTSVQYF.

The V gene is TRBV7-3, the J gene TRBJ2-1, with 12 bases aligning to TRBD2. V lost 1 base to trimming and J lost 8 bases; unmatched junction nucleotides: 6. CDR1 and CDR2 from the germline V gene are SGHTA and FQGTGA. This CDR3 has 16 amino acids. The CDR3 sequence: CASSLRASGRADEQFF. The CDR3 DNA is TGTGCCAGCAGCTTAAGGGCTAGCGGGAGGGCAGATGAGCAGTTCTTC.

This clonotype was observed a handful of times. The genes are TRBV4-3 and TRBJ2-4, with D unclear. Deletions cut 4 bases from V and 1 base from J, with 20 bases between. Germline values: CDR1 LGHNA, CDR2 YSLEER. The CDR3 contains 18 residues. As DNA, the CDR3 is TGCGCCAGCAGCCGGTACACCGGCAGCCTGGTTGCCAAAAACATTCAGTACTTC. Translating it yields CASSRYTGSLVAKNIQYF.

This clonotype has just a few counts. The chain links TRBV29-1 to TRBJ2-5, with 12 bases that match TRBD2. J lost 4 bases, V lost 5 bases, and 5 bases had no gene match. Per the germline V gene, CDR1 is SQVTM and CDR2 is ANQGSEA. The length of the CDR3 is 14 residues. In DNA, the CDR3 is TGCAGCGTTCCTAGCGGGAGGGATGGAGAGACCCAGTACTTC. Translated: CSVPSGRDGETQYF. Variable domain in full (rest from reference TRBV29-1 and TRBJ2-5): SAVISQKPSRDICQRGTSLTIQCQVDSQVTMMFWYRQQPGQSLTLIATANQGSEATYESGFVIDKFPISRPNLTFSTLTVSNMSPEDSSIYLCSVPSGRDGETQYFGPGTRLLVL.

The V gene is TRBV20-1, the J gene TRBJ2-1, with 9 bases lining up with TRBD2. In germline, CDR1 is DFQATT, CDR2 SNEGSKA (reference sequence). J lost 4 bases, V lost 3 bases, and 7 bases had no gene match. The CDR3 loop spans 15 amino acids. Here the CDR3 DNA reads TGCAGTGCTAGGGGTCGACTAGCGGTTTACAATGAGCAGTTCTTC. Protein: CSARGRLAVYNEQFF.

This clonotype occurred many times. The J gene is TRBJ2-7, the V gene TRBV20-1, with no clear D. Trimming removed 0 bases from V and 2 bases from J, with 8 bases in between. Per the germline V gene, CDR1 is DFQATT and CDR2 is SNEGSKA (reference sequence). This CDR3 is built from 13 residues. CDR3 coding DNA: TGCAGTGCTAGAGACGCGTACACCTACGAGCAGTACTTC. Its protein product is CSARDAYTYEQYF.

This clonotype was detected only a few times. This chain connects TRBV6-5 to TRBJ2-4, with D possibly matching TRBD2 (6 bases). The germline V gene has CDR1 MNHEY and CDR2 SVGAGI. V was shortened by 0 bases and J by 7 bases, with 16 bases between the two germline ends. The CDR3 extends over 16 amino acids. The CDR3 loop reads CASSYSAGQRHNIQYF. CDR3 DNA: TGTGCCAGCAGTTACTCGGCGGGGCAGCGACACAACATTCAGTACTTC.

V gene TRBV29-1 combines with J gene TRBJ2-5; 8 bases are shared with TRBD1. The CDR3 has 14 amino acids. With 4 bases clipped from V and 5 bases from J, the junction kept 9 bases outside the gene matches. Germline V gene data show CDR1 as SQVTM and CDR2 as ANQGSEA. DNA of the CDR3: TGCAGCGTTGTTTCTTGGACAGGGTACGAGACCCAGTACTTC. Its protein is CSVVSWTGYETQYF. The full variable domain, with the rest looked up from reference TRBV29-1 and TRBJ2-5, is SAVISQKPSRDICQRGTSLTIQCQVDSQVTMMFWYRQQPGQSLTLIATANQGSEATYESGFVIDKFPISRPNLTFSTLTVSNMSPEDSSIYLCSVVSWTGYETQYFGPGTRLLVL.

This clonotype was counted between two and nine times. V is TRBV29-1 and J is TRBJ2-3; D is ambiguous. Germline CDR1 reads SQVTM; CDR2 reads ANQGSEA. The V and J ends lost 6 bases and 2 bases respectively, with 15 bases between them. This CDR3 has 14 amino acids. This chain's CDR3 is CSVVPLINTDTQYF. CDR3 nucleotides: TGCAGCGTAGTTCCACTTATTAACACAGATACGCAGTATTTT.

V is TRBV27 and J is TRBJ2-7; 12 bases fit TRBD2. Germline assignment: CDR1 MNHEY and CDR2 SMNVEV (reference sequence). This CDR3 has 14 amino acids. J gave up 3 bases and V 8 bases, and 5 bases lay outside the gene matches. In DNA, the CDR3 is TGTGCCAGCCAGACGACTAGCGGGAGCTACGAGCAGTACTTC. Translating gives CASQTTSGSYEQYF.